This entry concerns a single T cell receptor (beta chain). Its specificity is not known. The source of the sample is a study of regulatory T cells in long-lasting Graves disease. Described time point: newly diagnosed GD, antithyroid drugs for less than 3 months. PBMC RNA served as the TCR library source. Graves' disease diagnosis used American Thyroid Association guidelines. The CDR3 consists of 16 residues. Per germline, CDR1 SGHTS and CDR2 YDEGEE. Unmatched junction bases numbered 4, after V lost 0 bases and J lost 0 bases. Relying on iRepertoire HTBI primers and Arm-PCR of CDR3 regions, the team built TCR beta libraries. Each CDR3 protein is one row after TCRdb ran MiXCR on the multiplex PCR reads. The sample carries a few hundred thousand distinct CDR3 sequences, roughly 21% recorded once. Study results and limitations: Segments TRBV28, TRBJ1-2 and TRBJ2-5 showed preferential usage in persistent disease. For persistent Graves' patients, TCR diversity was lower than for newly diagnosed ones. Peripheral blood was the sole material, not thyroid tissue.

The sequence derives from a female donor with Graves disease. The sequenced sample was peripheral blood mononuclear cells (PBMCs), obtained at new diagnosis, from a patient treated with antithyroid drugs. This chain joins TRBV5-8 and TRBJ1-2, with 8 bases fitting TRBD1. CDR3 amino acids: CASSLVGQGTNYGYTF. The CDR3 nucleotides are TGTGCCAGCAGCTTGGTCGGACAGGGAACTAACTATGGCTACACCTTC.